Each of the 28 T cell receptor beta chains below was sequenced from the same sample in a study of Ad26.COV2.S vaccination and SARS-CoV-2 variants. TCRdb keeps only in-frame clones here, not all; method: immunoSEQ multiplex PCR. The table lists a few hundred thousand clones, about 90% of them singletons. Treatment in this sample: around 19 received Ad26.COV2.S at low or high dose, single or two shots; about five received placebo; per-sample allocation not given. Sampling was performed 63 days after the first vaccine or placebo injection. The input for sequencing was peripheral blood, taken in a trial of Ad26.COV2.S vaccine versus placebo. The receptors originated from a person between 18 and 65 years old who received the Ad26.COV2.S COVID-19 vaccine or a placebo.

The chain uses TRBV2 and TRBJ2-3; D remains ambiguous. Germline lookup yields CDR1 SNHLY and CDR2 FYNNEI. V lost 2 bases to trimming and J lost 8 bases, with 11 bases between them. The CDR3 contains 13 residues. The CDR3 reads CASSEPPASTQYF. Here the CDR3 DNA reads TGTGCCAGCAGTGAACCCCCCGCCAGTACGCAGTATTTT.

V and J are TRBV14 and TRBJ2-7; D tentatively reads TRBD1 or TRBD2 (5 bases each). This CDR3 contains 13 residues. From germline, CDR1 is SGHDN and CDR2 FVKESK. V lost 1 base to trimming and J lost 2 bases, with 6 bases between them. CDR3 protein: CASSQGDPYEQYF. The CDR3 nucleotides read TGTGCCAGCAGCCAAGGGGACCCCTACGAGCAGTACTTC.

This chain links TRBV14 with TRBJ2-1, with a tentative D call TRBD2 (5 bases). Trimming shortened V by 4 bases and J by 6 bases, and 7 bases separated the two germline ends. The CDR3 extends over 12 amino acids. Germline V gives CDR1 SGHDN, CDR2 FVKESK. The CDR3 loop is CASSPDFNEQFF. The CDR3 DNA reads TGTGCCAGCAGCCCGGACTTCAATGAGCAGTTCTTC.

DNA for the CDR3: TGTGCCAGCAGTGAAGGCCCAGCGGGGCAGACCCAGTACTTC. This sequence encodes CASSEGPAGQTQYF. The chain recombines TRBV2 with TRBJ2-5; the match to TRBD2 covers 7 bases. There are 14 residues in the CDR3. Germline assignment: CDR1 SNHLY and CDR2 FYNNEI. With V trimmed by 1 base and J by 6 bases, 5 bases remained unmatched. Together with reference TRBV2 and TRBJ2-5, the CDR3 gives the full variable domain: EPEVTQTPSHQVTQMGQEVILRCVPISNHLYFYWYRQILGQKVEFLVSFYNNEISEKSEIFDDQFSVERPDGSNFTLKIRSTKLEDSAMYFCASSEGPAGQTQYFGPGTRLLVL.

V usage is TRBV3-1 (or the pseudogene TRBV3-2) and J usage is TRBJ1-2; 8 nucleotides agree with TRBD1. The CDR3 is 13 amino acids. The junction had 1 base not matched to a gene; V was cut back by 3 bases and J by 4 bases. Germline CDR1 is LGHDT and CDR2 is YNNKEL (reference sequence). CDR3 sequence (DNA): TGTGCCAGCAGCCAGACAGGGGCCTATGGCTACACCTTC. Translating gives CASSQTGAYGYTF.

This clone was seen once. The genes are TRBV19 and TRBJ1-6, with a tentative D call TRBD1 (6 bases). Trimming left V 0 bases short and J 7 bases short, with 16 bases between. The CDR3 spans 17 residues. Germline V CDR1 and CDR2: LNHDA, SQIVND (reference sequence). The CDR3 region is CASSIDLSYRVNSPLHF. CDR3 coding DNA: TGTGCCAGTAGTATAGATCTTTCGTACAGGGTGAATTCACCCCTCCACTTT.

This CDR3 is CASSASRDTQYF. DNA of the CDR3: TGTGCCAGCAGCGCCTCGAGGGATACGCAGTATTTT. The rearrangement links TRBV14 to TRBJ2-3; D not resolved. Trimming shortened V by 5 bases and J by 6 bases, and 9 bases separated the two germline ends. CDR3 length equals 12 residues. Germline values: CDR1 SGHDN, CDR2 FVKESK.

The chain joins TRBV27 to TRBJ2-7, with a weak D call TRBD2 (5 bases). The CDR3 totals 13 residues. Germline V CDR1 and CDR2: MNHEY, SMNVEV (reference sequence). V shed 0 bases and J shed 5 bases, with 8 bases lying between them. The DNA of the CDR3 is TGTGCCAGCAGTTTATCGCGGGCAGACGAGCAGTACTTC. Its protein product is CASSLSRADEQYF.

This clone has just a few counts. The gene calls are TRBV5-4 and TRBJ1-4; maybe TRBD1 (5 bases). Germline V CDR1 and CDR2: SGHNT, YYREEE (reference sequence). V was clipped by 3 bases and J by 8 bases, with 14 bases between them. The CDR3 has 14 amino acids. The CDR3 bases are TGTGCCAGCAGCTCCAGGGAGTGGGGCGAAAAACTGTTTTTT. Its translation is CASSSREWGEKLFF.

The chain combines TRBV3-1 (or the pseudogene TRBV3-2) with TRBJ2-4, with D perhaps matching TRBD2 (5 bases). V lost 0 bases and J lost 5, with 14 bases in between. The CDR3 sequence is 16 residues long. CDR1 and CDR2 (germline): LGHDT, YNNKEL (reference sequence). The CDR3 loop is CASSQDRSGKENIQYF. DNA of the CDR3: TGTGCCAGCAGCCAAGACAGGTCCGGGAAGGAAAACATTCAGTACTTC.

J is TRBJ2-5 and V is TRBV15, with D perhaps TRBD1 or TRBD2 (5 bases each). Germline V CDR1 and CDR2: LNHNV, YYDKDF (reference sequence). The CDR3 is 15 residues long. Between the trimmed V and J ends, which lost 0 bases and 2 bases, there was a span of 10 bases. The CDR3 DNA reads TGTGCCACCAGCAGAGATGGGACCTTTCAAGAGACCCAGTACTTC. Translated: CATSRDGTFQETQYF.

The gene calls are TRBV5-6 and TRBJ1-1; a possible D gene is TRBD1 (6 bases). V was trimmed by 4 bases and J by 1 base, leaving 17 bases between them. Germline V gives CDR1 SGHDT, CDR2 YYEEEE. The CDR3 length is 16 residues. CDR3 loop: CASSLNWGARNTEAFF. The CDR3 DNA sequence: TGTGCCAGCAGCCTTAACTGGGGGGCCCGGAACACTGAAGCTTTCTTT.

V is TRBV5-6 and J is TRBJ2-7; D may be TRBD1 (7 bases). The CDR3 totals 14 residues. The ends were cut back, 4 bases at V and 7 bases at J, with 18 bases in the middle. CDR1 SGHDT and CDR2 YYEEEE come from the germline V gene. As DNA, the CDR3 is TGTGCCAGCAGCGGGGACAGTTCTGGGAGGGAGCAGTACTTC. It codes for CASSGDSSGREQYF.

The chain carries TRBV11-2 and TRBJ2-7; perhaps D is TRBD1 or TRBD2 (7 bases each). Germline assignment: CDR1 SGHAT and CDR2 FQNNGV. The CDR3 spans 15 residues. V was clipped by 2 bases and J by 3 bases, with 14 bases between them. The CDR3 is CASSLIRGGFYEQYF. The CDR3, as DNA: TGTGCCAGCAGCTTAATCAGGGGGGGATTCTACGAGCAGTACTTC.

The CDR3 bases are TGTGCCAGCCGAAGTAATCGAGGGTACGAGCAGTACTTC. Protein product: CASRSNRGYEQYF. The chain combines TRBV27 with TRBJ2-7, with TRBD2 as a possible D gene (5 bases). The CDR3 length is 13 residues. Germline CDR1 MNHEY, CDR2 SMNVEV (reference sequence). V lost 8 bases to trimming and J lost 4 bases, with 15 bases between them.

CDR3 loop: CASSSPSWEQYF. In DNA form, the CDR3 reads TGTGCCAGCAGCTCCCCAAGTTGGGAGCAGTACTTC. This chain uses TRBV5-6 with TRBJ2-7; D is ambiguous. Germline CDR1 reads SGHDT; CDR2 reads YYEEEE. Trimming removed 3 bases at V and 7 bases at J, with 11 bases between. The CDR3 spans 12 residues.

The J gene is TRBJ2-3, the V gene TRBV6-5; 11 bases align to TRBD2. Germline V lookup: CDR1 MNHEY, CDR2 SVGAGI. With 6 bases clipped from V and 4 bases from J, the junction kept 3 bases outside the gene matches. The CDR3 has 14 residues. As DNA, the CDR3 is TGTGCCAGCAGACGGGGACTAGCGGCAGATACGCAGTATTTT. Its translation is CASRRGLAADTQYF.

The chain recombines TRBV5-6 with TRBJ1-5; D is possibly TRBD1 (5 bases). Trimming took off 4 bases at V and 4 bases at J, with 12 bases between the two ends. From germline, CDR1 is SGHDT and CDR2 YYEEEE. The CDR3 is made up of 14 amino acids. In nucleotides, the CDR3 is TGTGCCAGCAGCCCGCCTGGGACGAATCAGCCCCAGCATTTT. Its translation: CASSPPGTNQPQHF.

The genes are TRBV7-8 and TRBJ2-3; 8 bases match TRBD2. Trimming took 2 bases from V and 1 from J; bases not matched to a gene: 5. The CDR3 runs to 16 residues. CDR1 and CDR2 (germline): SGHVS, FQNEAQ. Here the CDR3 reads CASSLLREARTDTQYF. The CDR3 bases are TGTGCCAGCAGCTTACTGCGGGAGGCCCGCACAGATACGCAGTATTTT.

This clone was seen only once. The chain couples TRBV11-2 to TRBJ2-7; a possible D gene is TRBD1 (7 bases). The V and J ends lost 1 base and 4 bases respectively, with 11 bases between them. The CDR3 is 14 residues long. Germline V gene lookup returns CDR1 SGHAT and CDR2 FQNNGV. As DNA, the CDR3 is TGTGCCAGCAGCTTAGGGCCAGGGGGGTACGAGCAGTACTTC. This encodes CASSLGPGGYEQYF.

The V gene is TRBV19, the J gene TRBJ2-1; 7 bases are shared with TRBD1. CDR1 is LNHDA and CDR2 is SQIVND in the germline V gene (reference sequence). The V segment lost 3 bases and the J segment 10 bases; nucleotides outside the gene matches: 15. CDR3 length: 16 residues. CDR3 residues: CASSIRGQAWPLEQFF. CDR3 nucleotides: TGTGCCAGTAGTATTAGAGGACAGGCCTGGCCTTTAGAGCAGTTCTTC.

This clone was observed a single time. The chain uses TRBV7-8 and TRBJ1-2; D gene unclear. Per the germline V gene, CDR1 is SGHVS and CDR2 is FQNEAQ. The germline V and J ends were trimmed by 1 base and 4 bases, with 13 bases remaining between them. This CDR3 is built from 15 residues. The CDR3 reads CASSLEGGSLYGYTF. The CDR3 DNA reads TGTGCCAGCAGCTTAGAGGGAGGGTCCCTCTATGGCTACACCTTC. Full variable domain (outside the CDR3, taken from reference TRBV7-8 and TRBJ1-2): GAGVSQSPRYKVAKRGQDVALRCDPISGHVSLFWYQQALGQGPEFLTYFQNEAQLDKSGLPSDRFFAERPEGSVSTLKIQRTQQEDSAVYLCASSLEGGSLYGYTFGSGTRLTVV.

This clone has more than one count but fewer than ten. This chain links TRBV28 with TRBJ1-5; a weak D match, TRBD1 (6 bases). Germline CDR1 is MDHEN and CDR2 is SYDVKM. The CDR3 runs to 14 residues. Trimming left V 10 bases short and J 3 bases short, with 16 bases between. The DNA of the CDR3 is TGTGCCACCCAAGGGGGGGCACCCAATCAGCCCCAGCATTTT. Its translation: CATQGGAPNQPQHF.

The gene calls are TRBV27 and TRBJ2-7, with a tentative D call TRBD2 (6 bases). The CDR3 extends over 13 amino acids. In germline, CDR1 is MNHEY, CDR2 SMNVEV (reference sequence). V lost 5 bases to trimming and J lost 5 bases, with 13 bases between them. The CDR3 sequence is CASSRRRADEQYF. CDR3 bases: TGTGCCAGCAGTCGTCGGAGGGCCGACGAGCAGTACTTC.

The chain combines TRBV4-3 with TRBJ1-1; D may be TRBD1 (5 bases). This CDR3 has 15 residues. Germline V CDR1 and CDR2: LGHNA, YSLEER. The V end was cut by 3 bases, the J end by 3 bases, with 14 bases between. The DNA for the CDR3 is TGCGCCAGCAGCCAGGGGACGTACGTCTACACTGAAGCTTTCTTT. Translation: CASSQGTYVYTEAFF.

The rearrangement joins TRBV28 to TRBJ2-7; 7 bases are shared with TRBD2. The CDR3 has 14 amino acids. CDR1 and CDR2 from the germline V gene are MDHEN and SYDVKM. V lost 2 bases and J lost 2; bases outside the gene matches: 3. The CDR3 sequence is CASSLSGRAYEQYF. In DNA form, the CDR3 reads TGTGCCAGCAGTTTAAGTGGGAGGGCCTACGAGCAGTACTTC.

The chain combines TRBV5-4 with TRBJ2-5, with 11 bases that match TRBD2. This CDR3 is built from 18 residues. Trimming removed 0 bases from V and 2 bases from J; junction bases left unmatched: 9. Germline V CDR1 and CDR2: SGHNT, YYREEE (reference sequence). The CDR3 nucleotides are TGTGCCAGCAGCTTGGCCGGGGTAGCGGGAGGGGGACAAGAGACCCAGTACTTC. Translated: CASSLAGVAGGGQETQYF.

The J gene is TRBJ2-3, the V gene TRBV19; 8 nucleotides line up with TRBD2. CDR3 length equals 16 residues. Trimming took 4 bases from V and 3 from J; bases not matched to a gene: 9. The germline CDR1 and CDR2 sequences are LNHDA and SQIVND (reference sequence). The CDR3 region has the DNA TGTGCCAGTAGTACGTACCTAGCGGGTGGTACAGATACGCAGTATTTT. It specifies CASSTYLAGGTDTQYF. Complete variable domain (other parts from reference TRBV19 and TRBJ2-3): DGGITQSPKYLFRKEGQNVTLSCEQNLNHDAMYWYRQDPGQGLRLIYYSQIVNDFQKGDIAEGYSVSREKKESFPLTVTSAQKNPTAFYLCASSTYLAGGTDTQYFGPGTRLTVL.